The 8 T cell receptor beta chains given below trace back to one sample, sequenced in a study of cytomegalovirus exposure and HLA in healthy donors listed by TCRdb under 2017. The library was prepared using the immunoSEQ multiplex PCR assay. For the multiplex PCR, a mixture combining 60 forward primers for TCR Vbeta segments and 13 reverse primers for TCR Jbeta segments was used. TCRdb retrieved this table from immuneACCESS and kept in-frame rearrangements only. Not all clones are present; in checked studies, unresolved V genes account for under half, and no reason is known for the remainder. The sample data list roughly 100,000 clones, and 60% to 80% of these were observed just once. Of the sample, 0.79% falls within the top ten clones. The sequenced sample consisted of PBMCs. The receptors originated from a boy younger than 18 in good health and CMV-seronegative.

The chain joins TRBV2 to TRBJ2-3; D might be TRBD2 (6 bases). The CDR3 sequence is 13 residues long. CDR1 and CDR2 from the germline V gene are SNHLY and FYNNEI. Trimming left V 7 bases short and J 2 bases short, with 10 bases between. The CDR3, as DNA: TGTGCCAGCACCCTAGCGTTCACAGATACGCAGTATTTT. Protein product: CASTLAFTDTQYF.

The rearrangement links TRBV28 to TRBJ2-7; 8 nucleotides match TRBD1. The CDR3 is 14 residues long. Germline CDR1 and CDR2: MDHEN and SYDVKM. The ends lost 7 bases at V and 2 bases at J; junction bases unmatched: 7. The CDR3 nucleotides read TGTGCCAGCACCTTAGCAGGGGGCACCTACGAGCAGTACTTC. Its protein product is CASTLAGGTYEQYF.

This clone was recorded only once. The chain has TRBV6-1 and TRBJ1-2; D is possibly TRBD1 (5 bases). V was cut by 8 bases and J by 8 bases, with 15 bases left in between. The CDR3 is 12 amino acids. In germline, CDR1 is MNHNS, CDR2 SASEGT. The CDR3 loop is CASRTGLSGYTF. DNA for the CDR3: TGTGCCAGCCGGACGGGACTGTCAGGCTACACCTTC.

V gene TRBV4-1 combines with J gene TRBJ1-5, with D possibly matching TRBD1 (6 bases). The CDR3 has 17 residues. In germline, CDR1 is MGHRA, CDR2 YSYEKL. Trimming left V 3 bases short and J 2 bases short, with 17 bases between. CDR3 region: CASSHIGQGRGNQPQHF. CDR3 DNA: TGCGCCAGCAGCCACATCGGCCAGGGGAGAGGCAATCAGCCCCAGCATTTT.

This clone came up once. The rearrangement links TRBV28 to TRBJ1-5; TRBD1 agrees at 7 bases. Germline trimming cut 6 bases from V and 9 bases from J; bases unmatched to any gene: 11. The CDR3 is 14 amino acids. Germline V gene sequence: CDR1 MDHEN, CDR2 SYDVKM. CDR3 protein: CASSHDREVVPQHF. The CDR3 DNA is TGTGCCAGCAGCCACGACAGGGAGGTGGTGCCCCAGCATTTT.

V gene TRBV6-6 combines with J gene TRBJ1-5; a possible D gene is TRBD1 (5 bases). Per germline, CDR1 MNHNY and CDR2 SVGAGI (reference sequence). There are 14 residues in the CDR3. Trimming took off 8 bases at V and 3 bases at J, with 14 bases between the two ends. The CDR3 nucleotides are TGTGCCAGCTCGGCAGGGCGAGTCAATCAGCCCCAGCATTTT. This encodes CASSAGRVNQPQHF.

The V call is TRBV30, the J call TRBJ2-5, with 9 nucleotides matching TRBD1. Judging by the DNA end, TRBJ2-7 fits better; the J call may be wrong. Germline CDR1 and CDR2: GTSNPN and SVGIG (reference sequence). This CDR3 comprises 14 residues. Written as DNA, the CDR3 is TGTGCCTGGAGTCCCGGGACAGGGAAATACGAGCAGTACTTC. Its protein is CAWSPGTGKYEQYF.

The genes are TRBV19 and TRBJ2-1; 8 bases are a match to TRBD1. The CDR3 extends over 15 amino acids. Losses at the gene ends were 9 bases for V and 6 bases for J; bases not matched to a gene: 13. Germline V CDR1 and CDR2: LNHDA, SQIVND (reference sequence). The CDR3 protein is CARAHRDRQANEQFF. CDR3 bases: TGTGCCAGAGCCCACCGGGACAGGCAGGCCAATGAGCAGTTCTTC.